This T cell receptor (beta chain) emerged from a study of blood T cell repertoires in COVID-19. Study-level background: The United States, Italy and Spain provided the acute and convalescent COVID-19 samples.

Germline V gene lookup returns CDR1 SQVTM and CDR2 ANQGSEA. Trimming left V 5 bases short and J 4 bases short, with 14 bases between. The CDR3 extends over 13 amino acids. The method was immunoSEQ multiplex PCR; TCRdb's version includes in-frame clones alone and lacks a portion of them. The sample holds 70,000 or so clones; 76% are singletons and the top ten take approximately 15%. This chain uses TRBV29-1 with TRBJ2-5; weak D call: TRBD2 (5 bases). This receptor was obtained from a man aged 55 to 69 with COVID-19, enrolled during active disease. Sequenced sample: peripheral blood. In DNA, the CDR3 is TGCAGCGTTATGGACTCGTTACGAGAGACCCAGTACTTC. Its protein is CSVMDSLRETQYF. Supplemented by reference TRBV29-1 and TRBJ2-5, the full variable domain reads SAVISQKPSRDICQRGTSLTIQCQVDSQVTMMFWYRQQPGQSLTLIATANQGSEATYESGFVIDKFPISRPNLTFSTLTVSNMSPEDSSIYLCSVMDSLRETQYFGPGTRLLVL.